The entry below gives a single T cell receptor (beta chain) sequence along with its context. These data are taken from a study of cytotoxic CD8 clonotypes in ibrutinib-treated CLL. V trimming: 4 bases; J trimming: 5 bases; junction bases outside the gene matches: 12. The CDR3 is made up of 17 amino acids. Germline V gene data show CDR1 as LNHDA and CDR2 as SQIVND (reference sequence). Produced via immunoSEQ multiplex PCR; TCRdb's table is partial and in-frame only. The data contain about 130,000 clones, 84% of them singletons. The chain is built from TRBV19 and TRBJ1-1; TRBD1 matches at 11 bases. Sample: PBMCs, taken after 24 months of ibrutinib treatment. This clonotype originated in a human donor with chronic lymphocytic leukemia. DNA for the CDR3: TGTGCCAGTAGTACATTTCTCCGGACAGGGGGCTCGACTGAAGCTTTCTTT. Protein product: CASSTFLRTGGSTEAFF.